The clone carrying this T cell receptor beta chain has a count of ten or more. The target antigen is unknown. Researchers took RNA transcripts and amplified the TCR beta CDR3 regions from them. First-round RT-PCR targeting the TCR CDR3 was performed with the HTBI primer set. TCRdb reprocessed the multiplex PCR reads via MiXCR and lists one record per CDR3 protein. The data show about 710,000 distinct CDR3 sequences, with over 15% seen just once and under 9.5% held by the top ten. The data originate from a study of T cells in Graves' hyperthyroidism and ophthalmopathy. Study summary: Peripheral blood draws took place at initial diagnosis, ahead of any treatment. Whole-study findings and limits: Median prediction lead before ophthalmopathy onset was 6.5 to 7 months with the model. Appearing also in blood were most of the thyroid clonotypes expanded above 0.001.

Any patient presenting with uncontrolled infection, other autoimmune disease, pregnancy or lactation was left out. The CDR3 covers 15 residues. Germline V gene sequence: CDR1 MDHEN, CDR2 SYDVKM. Trimming cost V 6 bases and J 6 bases; bases outside gene matches: 9. The source material was blood. The chain employs TRBV28 and TRBJ2-2; 8 positions agree with TRBD2. The source of this sequence is a man between 18 and 29 years old with Graves' hyperthyroidism. This CDR3 is CASRMDSGIPGELFF. The CDR3 bases are TGTGCCAGCAGGATGGATAGCGGGATTCCCGGGGAGCTGTTTTTT.